The 27 T cell receptor beta chains below all came from one sample that was sequenced in a study of T cell responses to AZD1222 COVID-19 vaccine. The method was immunoSEQ multiplex PCR; TCRdb's version includes in-frame clones alone and lacks a portion of them. The table shows 84,000 or so clones, with 90% occurring only once. The sample consisted of peripheral blood, taken 28 days after the second AZD1222 dose. The receptors shown here come from an adult who received the AZD1222 COVID-19 vaccine.

This chain links TRBV7-3 with TRBJ1-1; D is ambiguous. The CDR3 is made up of 15 amino acids. The V end lost 1 base, the J end lost 1 base, and 10 bases lay between the germline ends. Germline values: CDR1 SGHTA, CDR2 FQGTGA. This CDR3 is CASSLMAMGNTEAFF. The CDR3 nucleotides are TGTGCCAGCAGCTTAATGGCGATGGGGAACACTGAAGCTTTCTTT.

The chain couples TRBV7-9 to TRBJ2-1; D possibly corresponds to TRBD2 (6 bases). Germline V gene sequence: CDR1 SEHNR, CDR2 FQNEAQ (reference sequence). The CDR3 is 13 amino acids. The ends were cut back, 4 bases at V and 12 bases at J, with 16 bases in the middle. The CDR3 loop reads CASSSLAEGGQFF. For the CDR3, the DNA is TGTGCCAGCAGCTCCTTGGCGGAGGGTGGGCAGTTCTTC.

The chain has TRBV24-1 and TRBJ2-2; TRBD1 might be the D (5 bases). The CDR3 contains 16 residues. The germline V and J ends were trimmed by 2 bases and 3 bases, with 12 bases remaining between them. Germline CDR1 reads KGHDR; CDR2 reads SFDVKD. The CDR3 DNA is TGTGCCACCAGTGATTATTCCCAGGGCTACACCGGGGAGCTGTTTTTT. Its translation is CATSDYSQGYTGELFF.

This clone was seen only once. The germline gene is not matched at one end of the junction; a read error may be the cause. The CDR3 DNA reads TGTGCCAGCACCCAAAGGGCTACGGGTGGAAACACCATATATTTT. It specifies CASTQRATGGNTIYF. The V and J genes are TRBV3-1 (or the pseudogene TRBV3-2) and TRBJ1-3; D gene ambiguous. Per the germline V gene, CDR1 is LGHDT and CDR2 is YNNKEL (reference sequence). This CDR3 contains 15 residues.

The chain links TRBV5-1 to TRBJ1-5, with D possibly TRBD1 on 6 matching bases. The V end lost 0 bases, the J end lost 6 bases, and 13 bases lay between the germline ends. There are 15 residues in the CDR3. Germline values: CDR1 SGHRS, CDR2 YFSETQ. The CDR3 coding sequence is TGCGCCAGCAGCTTGGATGGGGGCGGGGGTCAGCCCCAGCATTTT. Translating gives CASSLDGGGGQPQHF.

This chain links TRBV5-4 with TRBJ1-1, with a possible D match to TRBD1 (5 bases). Deletions cut 5 bases from V and 1 base from J, with 21 bases between. Per germline, CDR1 SGHNT and CDR2 YYREEE (reference sequence). This CDR3 is built from 17 residues. The CDR3 loop is CASRSGTKRFENTEAFF. The CDR3 DNA follows: TGTGCCAGCAGATCCGGGACCAAGAGGTTTGAGAACACTGAAGCTTTCTTT.

The V call is TRBV9, the J call TRBJ1-3; D may be TRBD1 (6 bases). The germline CDR1 and CDR2 sequences are SGDLS and YYNGEE. V dropped 0 bases and J dropped 4 bases, with 11 bases sitting between them. The CDR3 runs to 15 residues. The CDR3 is CASSVDGGRGNTIYF. The CDR3 DNA is TGTGCCAGCAGCGTAGATGGGGGGCGAGGAAACACCATATATTTT.

The V gene is TRBV5-1, the J gene TRBJ1-1; D is unclear. CDR3 length: 14 residues. The V and J ends lost 3 bases and 4 bases respectively, with 13 bases between them. Germline assignment: CDR1 SGHRS and CDR2 YFSETQ. Here the CDR3 DNA reads TGCGCCAGCAGCTCGGGTTTAGGAGGCACTGAAGCTTTCTTT. As protein: CASSSGLGGTEAFF.

The chain is built from TRBV7-3 and TRBJ2-1; 10 bases are shared with TRBD2. Germline V gene sequence: CDR1 SGHTA, CDR2 FQGTGA. This CDR3 has 15 amino acids. The junction had 5 bases not matched to a gene; V was cut back by 3 bases and J by 6 bases. Here the CDR3 reads CASSFNQREGNEQFF. In DNA form, the CDR3 reads TGTGCCAGCAGCTTTAACCAGCGGGAGGGCAATGAGCAGTTCTTC.

V gene TRBV6-7 combines with J gene TRBJ1-5; TRBD1 is a possible D gene (6 bases). TRBV6-7 is labeled an ORF, and its function is uncertain. V lost 5 bases, J lost 3 bases, and 17 bases lay in between. This CDR3 contains 16 residues. CDR3 sequence: CASSPRPWGLNQPQHF. The CDR3 nucleotides are TGTGCCAGCAGTCCCCGTCCTTGGGGGCTCAATCAGCCCCAGCATTTT.

The genes are TRBV12-3 or TRBV12-4 and TRBJ2-7; D gene ambiguous. The V end was cut by 0 bases, the J end by 4 bases, with 4 bases between. The CDR3 runs 12 residues. The CDR3 region has the DNA TGTGCCAGCAGTTTAGCGGGGTACGAGCAGTACTTC. This encodes CASSLAGYEQYF.

The chain combines TRBV28 with TRBJ2-7, with unresolved D. Germline assignment: CDR1 MDHEN and CDR2 SYDVKM. The V end was cut by 6 bases, the J end by 0 bases, with 12 bases between. CDR3 size: 14 residues. The CDR3 bases are TGTGCCAGCAGCCCGCCCTCGCCCTCCTACGAGCAGTACTTC. This encodes CASSPPSPSYEQYF.

The chain couples TRBV7-8 to TRBJ2-7, with TRBD1 identical over 9 bases. CDR3 length: 14 residues. The junction had 2 bases not matched to a gene; V was cut back by 3 bases and J by 2 bases. Germline CDR1 is SGHVS and CDR2 is FQNEAQ. Here the CDR3 DNA reads TGTGCCAGCAGCTTCTGGACAGGGGCCTACGAGCAGTACTTC. Translating gives CASSFWTGAYEQYF.

This rearrangement joins TRBV4-2 to TRBJ1-3; no clear D gene. V was pared by 0 bases and J by 0 bases, with 9 bases between. In germline, CDR1 is LGHNA, CDR2 YNFKEQ. The CDR3 extends over 16 amino acids. CDR3 residues: CASSQETRASGNTIYF. CDR3 DNA sequence: TGTGCCAGCAGCCAAGAAACGAGGGCCTCTGGAAACACCATATATTTT.

The chain combines TRBV10-3 with TRBJ2-2; TRBD2 matches at 14 bases. V was clipped by 8 bases and J by 2 bases; unmatched bases: 7. The CDR3 length is 17 residues. Germline CDR1 reads ENHRY; CDR2 reads SYGVKD. As DNA, the CDR3 is TGTGCCATCCGCCCGGGACTAGCGGGGGCCAACACCGGGGAGCTGTTTTTT. Its protein is CAIRPGLAGANTGELFF.

The chain carries TRBV6-5 and TRBJ1-6; D is uncertain. CDR1 is MNHEY and CDR2 is SVGAGI in the germline V gene. Trimming took 6 bases from V and 8 from J, leaving 11 bases between them. This CDR3 region has 13 residues. This CDR3 reads CASRLRGDSPLHF. The CDR3 DNA sequence: TGTGCCAGCAGACTCCGGGGAGATTCACCCCTCCACTTT.

This chain connects TRBV6-2 or TRBV6-3 to TRBJ1-1, with a weak D call TRBD1 (5 bases). This CDR3 is 19 amino acids long. Germline V gene data show CDR1 as MNHEY and CDR2 as SVGEGT. V was shortened by 2 bases and J by 5 bases, with 27 bases between the two germline ends. CDR3: CASSYGPLLGRAGGTEAFF. The CDR3 nucleotides are TGTGCCAGCAGTTACGGGCCCCTTCTGGGTCGGGCCGGGGGGACTGAAGCTTTCTTT.

V is TRBV6-1 and J is TRBJ2-7; D not certain. The CDR3 runs 13 residues. The ends were cut back, 2 bases at V and 3 bases at J, with 8 bases in the middle. The germline V gene has CDR1 MNHNS and CDR2 SASEGT. CDR3 nucleotides: TGTGCCAGCAGTGAATACTGGAACTACGAGCAGTACTTC. Translating it yields CASSEYWNYEQYF.

This sequence joins TRBV30 and TRBJ2-6; D not certain. Trimming pared 1 base from V and 0 bases from J, leaving 7 bases between. Germline V gives CDR1 GTSNPN, CDR2 SVGIG (reference sequence). The CDR3 runs to 15 residues. CDR3 in amino acids: CAWSEGISGANVLTF. The CDR3 DNA sequence: TGTGCCTGGAGTGAAGGTATCTCTGGGGCCAACGTCCTGACTTTC. Drawing the rest from reference TRBV30 and TRBJ2-6, the complete variable domain is SQTIHQWPATLVQPVGSPLSLECTVEGTSNPNLYWYRQAAGRGLQLLFYSVGIGQISSEVPQNLSASRPQDRQFILSSKKLLLSDSGFYLCAWSEGISGANVLTFGAGSRLTVL.

The rearrangement joins TRBV5-4 to TRBJ2-1, with D perhaps assigned TRBD1 or TRBD2 (6 bases each). CDR1 is SGHNT and CDR2 is YYREEE in the germline V gene (reference sequence). This CDR3 is built from 18 residues. Trimming shortened V by 4 bases and J by 4 bases, and 24 bases separated the two germline ends. The CDR3: CASSPAWGRRVGYNEQFF. The CDR3, as DNA: TGTGCCAGCAGCCCCGCGTGGGGGCGGAGGGTCGGGTACAATGAGCAGTTCTTC.

This clone was recorded a few times. The rearrangement joins TRBV27 to TRBJ1-3; D remains unclear. The CDR3 is made up of 20 amino acids. V lost 3 bases and J 0 bases, leaving 24 bases between the germline ends. In germline, CDR1 is MNHEY, CDR2 SMNVEV (reference sequence). DNA for the CDR3: TGTGCCAGCAGTTTGCGACACTGGGATGGCTCTAAGGACTCTGGAAACACCATATATTTT. It encodes CASSLRHWDGSKDSGNTIYF.

In this sample, this clone turned up once. The chain links TRBV6-6 to TRBJ1-6; perhaps TRBD1 as D (5 bases). In germline, CDR1 is MNHNY, CDR2 SVGAGI (reference sequence). The V end was cut by 8 bases, the J end by 7 bases, with 6 bases between. The CDR3 length is 11 residues. CDR3 bases: TGTGCCAGCGAGGGGAATTCACCCCTCCACTTT. This translates into CASEGNSPLHF.

The rearrangement links TRBV5-8 to TRBJ2-1, with 11 bases aligning to TRBD1. The junction had 6 bases not matched to a gene; V was cut back by 4 bases and J by 3 bases. The CDR3 runs to 16 residues. Looked up from germline, CDR1 is SGHTS and CDR2 is YDEGEE. This CDR3 reads CASSQGDRGNYNEQFF. CDR3 sequence (DNA): TGTGCCAGCAGCCAAGGGGACAGGGGGAACTACAATGAGCAGTTCTTC.

J is TRBJ1-1 and V is TRBV2; 10 bases align to TRBD1. The V gene end was trimmed by 7 bases and the J gene end by 3 bases; junction bases not matched to a gene: 11. The CDR3 consists of 16 residues. Germline V lookup: CDR1 SNHLY, CDR2 FYNNEI. CDR3 amino acids: CASMPGQGKGDTEAFF. CDR3 nucleotide sequence: TGTGCCAGCATGCCGGGACAGGGGAAGGGGGACACTGAAGCTTTCTTT.

The CDR3 region is CASSRGDSAYEQYF. DNA of the CDR3: TGTGCCAGCAGCCGCGGGGACAGCGCCTACGAGCAGTACTTC. V usage is TRBV7-2 and J usage is TRBJ2-7, with TRBD1 as a possible D gene (7 bases). CDR1 and CDR2 from the germline V gene are SGHTA and FQGNSA. The V end lost 5 bases, the J end lost 2 bases, and 13 bases lay between the germline ends. This CDR3 comprises 14 residues.

V gene TRBV12-3 or TRBV12-4 combines with J gene TRBJ2-7; 8 bases are a match to TRBD2. The CDR3 spans 13 residues. Trimming at V came to 6 bases and at J to 12 bases, leaving 13 bases not matched to a gene. The CDR3 sequence: CASRPPGGASLYF. The CDR3 nucleotides are TGTGCCAGCAGGCCCCCGGGAGGGGCGAGCTTGTACTTC.

CDR3 region: CASSLFQWGEKLFF. Here the CDR3 DNA reads TGTGCCAGCAGCTTGTTTCAGTGGGGTGAAAAACTGTTTTTT. The rearrangement uses TRBV7-9 and TRBJ1-4; D call uncertain. Germline CDR1 reads SEHNR; CDR2 reads FQNEAQ (reference sequence). The CDR3 consists of 14 residues. Trimming removed 3 bases at V and 7 bases at J, with 12 bases between.